This entry describes one T cell receptor beta chain. The antigen remains undetermined. The conserved phenylalanine or tryptophan is not found at the CDR3 terminus, so this likely reflects a read error. The DNA is left out, because the CDR3 cannot be placed on it with certainty; the CDR3 is given as TCRdb lists it. The data derive from a study of tumor and adjacent non-tumor tissue in lung cancer. Turning to the study itself: Patients were aged about 30 to 76, around ten men and about 5 women, stage I to III. Regarding the study as a whole: Significantly higher TCR diversity was found in tumor than normal lung.

Three rounds of nested PCR, following a modified ARM-PCR protocol, produced the TCRbeta library. From the multiplex PCR reads, TCRdb called clonotypes with MiXCR, one entry per CDR3 protein. Of 50,000 or so distinct CDR3 sequences in the sample, roughly 69% were seen once. The germline gives CDR1 SGHAT, CDR2 FQNNGV. The CDR3 extends over 15 residues, inclusive of both ends. This sample's RNA came from whole unsorted tissue. More than 3 cm separated this lung sample from the edge of the tumor. This clonotype was obtained from a woman aged 60-70 years with non-small cell lung cancer. The chain joins TRBV11-2 to TRBJ1-1; TRBD1 was called by the table and not checked on the DNA. Source material: distant non-tumor lung tissue. This CDR3 is CASSLDPSGVTEAFL.